A single sample is the source of the 27 T cell receptor beta chains below, sequenced in a study of T cell repertoires in cytomegalovirus infection. TCRdb re-derived calls from the reads in MiXCR, one entry per CDR3 protein. The sample comprises hundreds of thousands of distinct CDR3 sequences, about 20% of which are singletons, and roughly 18% rests with the top ten. Sequencing was done on a sample of CD8+ T cells from PBMCs. These receptors were collected from a human donor in good health (CMV status not recorded). Some clones in this sample may be carry-over from other donors' samples.

The chain uses TRBV12-3 or TRBV12-4 and TRBJ2-5; 9 bases fit TRBD2. CDR3 size: 12 residues. The ends lost 8 bases at V and 5 bases at J; junction bases unmatched: 3. The CDR3 nucleotides read TGTGCCAGCGGGACTAGCATTGAGACCCAGTACTTC. The encoded protein is CASGTSIETQYF.

The V and J genes are TRBV20-1 and TRBJ1-1; no reliable D call. Germline CDR1 reads DFQATT; CDR2 reads SNEGSKA (reference sequence). The V and J ends lost 6 bases and 4 bases respectively, with 24 bases between them. CDR3 length: 16 residues. CDR3 sequence reads: CSALDQRAPWGTEAFF. The CDR3 nucleotides read TGCAGTGCCCTAGACCAGCGGGCCCCCTGGGGCACTGAAGCTTTCTTT.

This clonotype came up many times. The CDR3: CASSRRWSTDTQYF. CDR3 DNA sequence: TGTGCCAGCAGCCGAAGATGGAGCACAGATACGCAGTATTTT. The gene calls are TRBV12-3 or TRBV12-4 and TRBJ2-3; the D is unclear. Trimming took off 6 bases at V and 0 bases at J, with 10 bases between the two ends. The CDR3 totals 14 residues.

This clonotype has ten or more counts. The J gene is TRBJ2-3, the V gene TRBV28, with D possibly TRBD1 on 7 matching bases. Trimming removed 4 bases from V and 5 bases from J, with 16 bases in between. Germline V gives CDR1 MDHEN, CDR2 SYDVKM. The CDR3 spans 15 residues. This CDR3 reads CASSSTVRGVDTQYF. The CDR3 region has the DNA TGTGCCAGCAGTTCTACGGTCAGGGGGGTAGATACGCAGTATTTT. Combining the CDR3 with reference TRBV28 and TRBJ2-3 gives the whole variable domain DVKVTQSSRYLVKRTGEKVFLECVQDMDHENMFWYRQDPGLGLRLIYFSYDVKMKEKGDIPEGYSVSREKKERFSLILESASTNQTSMYLCASSSTVRGVDTQYFGPGTRLTVL.

This clonotype has a single count. The genes are TRBV6-6 and TRBJ2-1; D gene ambiguous. The CDR3 spans 15 residues. Per the germline V gene, CDR1 is MNHNY and CDR2 is SVGAGI (reference sequence). V lost 0 bases and J 5 bases, leaving 11 bases between the germline ends. CDR3 sequence: CASSYSISLDNEQFF. CDR3 sequence (DNA): TGTGCCAGCAGTTACTCGATTTCACTGGACAATGAGCAGTTCTTC.

Only a few counts were recorded for this clonotype. The V gene is TRBV27, the J gene TRBJ2-1; D is undetermined. Trimming cost V 5 bases and J 10 bases, with 12 bases left between them. The CDR3 has 12 amino acids. From germline, CDR1 is MNHEY and CDR2 SMNVEV (reference sequence). DNA of the CDR3: TGTGCCAGCAGTCCCCCCTCCGGGGAGCAGTTCTTC. Amino acid sequence: CASSPPSGEQFF.

The sample holds a few counts of this clonotype. The gene calls are TRBV12-5 and TRBJ2-5; D perhaps matches TRBD2 (5 bases). Trimming left V 6 bases short and J 2 bases short, with 10 bases between. Germline assignment: CDR1 LGHNT and CDR2 FRNRAP. This CDR3 has 13 residues. In nucleotides, the CDR3 is TGTGCTAGTGGCTACGGGGTTCAAGAGACCCAGTACTTC. Amino acid sequence: CASGYGVQETQYF.

Many counts were recorded for this clonotype. This chain links TRBV7-9 with TRBJ2-3; no reliable D call. The CDR3 loop spans 13 amino acids. Per germline, CDR1 SEHNR and CDR2 FQNEAQ (reference sequence). Trimming shortened V by 2 bases and J by 7 bases, and 10 bases separated the two germline ends. The CDR3 here is CASSLNRANTQYF. DNA for the CDR3: TGTGCCAGCAGCTTAAATCGGGCGAATACGCAGTATTTT.

About this clonotype itself: One end of the junction varies from germline; a read error may be responsible. The chain links TRBV4-1 to TRBJ2-1; 7 positions agree with TRBD2. In germline, CDR1 is MGHRA, CDR2 YSYEKL. There are 17 residues in the CDR3. In nucleotides, the CDR3 is TGTGCCAGCAGCCACCTCGGGACTACCCTCTCCTACAATGAGCAGTTCTTC. Amino acids: CASSHLGTTLSYNEQFF.

In this sample, this clonotype turned up many times. CDR3 coding DNA: TGTGCCAGCAGCCCGAATTTGGTACAGGAAACGTCCTACGAGCAGTACTTC. Residues: CASSPNLVQETSYEQYF. The chain joins TRBV7-6 to TRBJ2-7; tentatively, D is TRBD1 (5 bases). Germline values: CDR1 SGHVS, CDR2 FNYEAQ. The CDR3 sequence is 17 residues long. Trimming pared 5 bases from V and 1 base from J, leaving 21 bases between.

The table lists this clonotype with a count of one. The J gene is TRBJ2-3, the V gene TRBV27, with 7 bases fitting TRBD1. Trimming took 8 bases from V and 2 from J; bases not matched to a gene: 4. The V gene's germline CDR1 is MNHEY and CDR2 SMNVEV (reference sequence). The CDR3 is 13 amino acids. CDR3 in amino acids: CASYDRDTDTQYF. Written as DNA, the CDR3 is TGTGCCAGCTATGACAGGGACACAGATACGCAGTATTTT.

The chain recombines TRBV11-2 with TRBJ2-1; perhaps TRBD1 as D (6 bases). Germline V gene lookup returns CDR1 SGHAT and CDR2 FQNNGV. V lost 4 bases, J lost 2 bases, and 15 bases lay in between. The CDR3 consists of 16 residues. The CDR3 DNA is TGTGCCAGCAGCTCGCTACAGGGAAGGGCCTACAATGAGCAGTTCTTC. Encoded protein: CASSSLQGRAYNEQFF.

V is TRBV20-1 and J is TRBJ2-1; 9 nucleotides match TRBD2. The J call may not be correct, given that the DNA end is closer to TRBJ2-7. Germline V lookup: CDR1 DFQATT, CDR2 SNEGSKA (reference sequence). The CDR3 extends over 15 amino acids. CDR3 sequence reads: CSAREASGDYNEQYF. The CDR3 DNA reads TGCAGTGCTAGGGAGGCTAGCGGGGACTACAATGAGCAGTACTTC.

Many counts were recorded for this clonotype. V and J are TRBV7-9 and TRBJ2-3; tentative D call: TRBD1 (5 bases). Per the germline V gene, CDR1 is SEHNR and CDR2 is FQNEAQ (reference sequence). V shed 6 bases and J shed 8 bases, with 12 bases lying between them. This CDR3 has 12 residues. The CDR3 sequence is CASRVLQGTQYF. CDR3 nucleotides: TGTGCCAGCAGAGTACTTCAGGGTACGCAGTATTTT.

This clonotype was detected many times. The chain recombines TRBV7-9 with TRBJ2-7; 7 bases fit TRBD1. CDR1 and CDR2 from the germline V gene are SEHNR and FQNEAQ (reference sequence). The V and J ends lost 4 bases and 2 bases, in that order; junction bases with no gene match: 5. The CDR3 runs to 14 residues. CDR3 sequence (DNA): TGTGCCAGCAGCTCTTGGGACAGAGCCTACGAGCAGTACTTC. Translated: CASSSWDRAYEQYF.

Ten or more counts support this clonotype. This chain uses TRBV7-9 with TRBJ1-2; D unclear. This CDR3 region has 14 residues. CDR1 is SEHNR, CDR2 FQNEAQ, per germline (reference sequence). V gave up 4 bases and J gave up 4 bases, with 13 bases separating them. CDR3 nucleotide sequence: TGTGCCAGCAGCTACAGCGGGGAGACCTATGGCTACACCTTC. This codes for CASSYSGETYGYTF.

This rearrangement joins TRBV28 to TRBJ2-5, with D tentatively TRBD1 (6 bases). The CDR3 consists of 14 residues. V lost 5 bases to trimming and J lost 4 bases, with 14 bases between them. The germline CDR1 and CDR2 sequences are MDHEN and SYDVKM. The CDR3 reads CASSPQGFGETQYF. In DNA form, the CDR3 reads TGTGCCAGCAGTCCGCAGGGGTTTGGAGAGACCCAGTACTTC. The whole variable domain, filled in from reference TRBV28 and TRBJ2-5, reads DVKVTQSSRYLVKRTGEKVFLECVQDMDHENMFWYRQDPGLGLRLIYFSYDVKMKEKGDIPEGYSVSREKKERFSLILESASTNQTSMYLCASSPQGFGETQYFGPGTRLLVL.

This clonotype was counted a few times. V usage is TRBV29-1 and J usage is TRBJ2-1, with TRBD1 matching over 7 bases. Germline trimming cut 6 bases from V and 9 bases from J; bases unmatched to any gene: 11. Germline lookup yields CDR1 SQVTM and CDR2 ANQGSEA. CDR3 length: 13 amino acids. The CDR3 loop reads CSVAGGPGGEQFF. The CDR3 nucleotides read TGCAGCGTGGCAGGGGGACCCGGCGGTGAGCAGTTCTTC.

This clonotype came up many times. This chain uses TRBV7-9 with TRBJ2-4, with no clear D. The CDR3 sequence is 12 residues long. V was clipped by 5 bases and J by 6 bases, with 8 bases between them. CDR1 and CDR2 (germline): SEHNR, FQNEAQ (reference sequence). CDR3 loop: CASSGAANIQYF. CDR3 sequence (DNA): TGTGCCAGCAGCGGAGCAGCAAACATTCAGTACTTC.

This clonotype has a single count. The chain combines TRBV19 with TRBJ2-1; 10 bases are shared with TRBD2. Per germline, CDR1 LNHDA and CDR2 SQIVND (reference sequence). V lost 5 bases to trimming and J lost 7 bases; unmatched junction nucleotides: 11. This CDR3 region has 16 residues. The CDR3 sequence is CASSLMASGGLNEQFF. CDR3 DNA sequence: TGTGCCAGTAGTTTGATGGCTAGCGGGGGTCTGAATGAGCAGTTCTTC.

This rearrangement joins TRBV12-3 or TRBV12-4 to TRBJ2-2, with 7 positions matching TRBD2. J lost 6 bases, V lost 5 bases, and 3 bases had no gene match. The CDR3 length is 13 residues. In DNA, the CDR3 is TGTGCCAGCAGTCTCGGACTAGCCGGGGAGCTGTTTTTT. The encoded protein is CASSLGLAGELFF.

The chain employs TRBV4-1 and TRBJ2-1; TRBD2 agrees at 12 bases. CDR1 MGHRA and CDR2 YSYEKL come from the germline V gene. CDR3 length: 16 amino acids. The J segment lost 8 bases and the V segment lost 4 bases, leaving 9 bases of the junction unmatched. The CDR3 DNA sequence: TGCGCCAGCAGCCTGCGAACGTCTAGCGGGGGGGATGAGCAGTTCTTC. Translated, it gives CASSLRTSSGGDEQFF.

The V gene is TRBV28, the J gene TRBJ2-2, with D unclear. Germline V gene lookup returns CDR1 MDHEN and CDR2 SYDVKM. The CDR3 has 17 residues. The germline V and J ends were trimmed by 4 bases and 0 bases, with 15 bases remaining between them. In DNA form, the CDR3 reads TGTGCCAGCAGTTCCCCTTTGGACGGCGCGAACACCGGGGAGCTGTTTTTT. It translates to CASSSPLDGANTGELFF. The entire variable domain, with the rest obtained from reference TRBV28 and TRBJ2-2, is as follows: DVKVTQSSRYLVKRTGEKVFLECVQDMDHENMFWYRQDPGLGLRLIYFSYDVKMKEKGDIPEGYSVSREKKERFSLILESASTNQTSMYLCASSSPLDGANTGELFFGEGSRLTVL.

The rearrangement links TRBV6-4 to TRBJ1-1; 7 bases fit TRBD1. Germline CDR1 is MRHNA and CDR2 is SNTAGT. V was pared by 6 bases and J by 2 bases, with 6 bases of the junction left unmatched. This CDR3 comprises 14 residues. CDR3 region: CASRKTGFNTEAFF. The CDR3 DNA reads as TGTGCCAGCAGGAAGACAGGGTTCAACACTGAAGCTTTCTTT.

This clonotype was counted a single time. Germline and junction disagree at one end, which may indicate a read error. The chain combines TRBV28 with TRBJ2-3, with TRBD2 as a possible D gene (6 bases). The germline gives CDR1 MDHEN, CDR2 SYDVKM. CDR3 length: 15 residues. DNA for the CDR3: TGTGCCAACAGTTTATTTCAGGGACTGACAGATACGCAGTATTTT. Translated, it gives CANSLFQGLTDTQYF. The variable domain in full, with the rest retrieved from reference TRBV28 and TRBJ2-3, is DVKVTQSSRYLVKRTGEKVFLECVQDMDHENMFWYRQDPGLGLRLIYFSYDVKMKEKGDIPEGYSVSREKKERFSLILESASTNQTSMYLCANSLFQGLTDTQYFGPGTRLTVL.

The V gene is TRBV6-1, the J gene TRBJ2-7, with D tentatively TRBD1 or TRBD2 (5 bases each). Germline V gene lookup returns CDR1 MNHNS and CDR2 SASEGT. Trimming took off 2 bases at V and 2 bases at J, with 13 bases between the two ends. This CDR3 spans 15 amino acids. CDR3 DNA sequence: TGTGCCAGCAGTGAATCTGGGACGGCCCCCTACGAGCAGTACTTC. The encoded protein is CASSESGTAPYEQYF.

This clonotype came up a few times. The chain has TRBV7-2 and TRBJ1-3; TRBD1 matches 8 bases. Germline V gene lookup returns CDR1 SGHTA and CDR2 FQGNSA. CDR3 length equals 15 residues. Trimming removed 5 bases from V and 6 bases from J; junction bases left unmatched: 9. CDR3 sequence: CASSERRTGINTIYF. CDR3 coding DNA: TGTGCCAGCAGCGAGCGAAGGACAGGGATAAACACCATATATTTT.